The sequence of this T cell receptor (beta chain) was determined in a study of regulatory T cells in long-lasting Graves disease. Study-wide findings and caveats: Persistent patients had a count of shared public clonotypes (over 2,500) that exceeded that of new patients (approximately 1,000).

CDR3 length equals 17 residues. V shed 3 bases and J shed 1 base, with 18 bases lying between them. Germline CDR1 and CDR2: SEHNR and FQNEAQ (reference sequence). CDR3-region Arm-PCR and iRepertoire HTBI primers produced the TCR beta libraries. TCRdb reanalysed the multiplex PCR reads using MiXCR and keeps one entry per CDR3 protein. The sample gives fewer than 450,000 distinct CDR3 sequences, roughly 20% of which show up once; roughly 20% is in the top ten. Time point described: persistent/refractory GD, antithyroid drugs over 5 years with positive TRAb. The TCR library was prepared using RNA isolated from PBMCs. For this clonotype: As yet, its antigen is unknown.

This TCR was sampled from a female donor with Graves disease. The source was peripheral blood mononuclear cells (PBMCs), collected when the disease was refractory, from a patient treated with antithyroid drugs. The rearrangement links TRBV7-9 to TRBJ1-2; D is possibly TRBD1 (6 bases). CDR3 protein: CASSLKDNRDINYGYTF. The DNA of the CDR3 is TGTGCCAGCAGCTTGAAAGATAACAGGGACATTAACTATGGCTACACCTTC.